The next 9 T cell receptor beta chains were all read from a single sample in a study of human thymus T cells. The data were produced by immunoSEQ multiplex PCR, yet TCRdb's version contains in-frame clones alone and is incomplete. The sample shows 60,000 to 75,000 clones, 85% to 95% of them seen only once. Corrective heart surgery yielded resections, and these provided the thymus tissue. The sequenced sample consisted of thymus tissue. The receptors were sampled from a girl under three years old with a congenital heart defect but otherwise immunologically healthy.

V and J are TRBV19 and TRBJ2-7; 7 nucleotides match TRBD2. Germline V gene data show CDR1 as LNHDA and CDR2 as SQIVND (reference sequence). The trim removed 5 bases at V and 0 bases at J, leaving 22 bases unmatched. The CDR3 has 20 residues. CDR3 sequence (DNA): TGTGCCAGTAGTGCACGGGGGAGGGACCACGAAGGGTTGGTCTCCTACGAGCAGTACTTC. It encodes CASSARGRDHEGLVSYEQYF. The full variable domain, with the rest looked up from reference TRBV19 and TRBJ2-7, is DGGITQSPKYLFRKEGQNVTLSCEQNLNHDAMYWYRQDPGQGLRLIYYSQIVNDFQKGDIAEGYSVSREKKESFPLTVTSAQKNPTAFYLCASSARGRDHEGLVSYEQYFGPGTRLTVT.

The CDR3 loop is CSVGFTGTVNYEQYF. The CDR3 region has the DNA TGCAGCGTTGGATTCACCGGGACAGTAAACTACGAGCAGTACTTC. The rearrangement uses TRBV29-1 and TRBJ2-7, with 7 bases identical to TRBD1. The CDR3 extends over 15 amino acids. V gave up 4 bases and J gave up 3 bases; unmatched junction bases: 12. Germline CDR1 is SQVTM and CDR2 is ANQGSEA.

The rearrangement links TRBV9 to TRBJ2-1; no clear D gene. Germline CDR1 SGDLS, CDR2 YYNGEE. This CDR3 has 17 residues. Trimming stripped 0 bases from V and 0 bases from J, with 13 bases between. For the CDR3, the DNA is TGTGCCAGCAGCGTAGGATCGTGGCTCGACTCCTACAATGAGCAGTTCTTC. Amino acids: CASSVGSWLDSYNEQFF.

CDR3: CASSAQELPASVNTEAFF. The CDR3, as DNA: TGTGCCAGCAGTGCCCAGGAACTTCCCGCGTCCGTGAACACTGAAGCTTTCTTT. The chain combines TRBV6-1 with TRBJ1-1, with D uncertain. Per germline, CDR1 MNHNS and CDR2 SASEGT. The CDR3 loop spans 18 amino acids. The V and J ends lost 4 bases and 0 bases respectively, with 21 bases between them.

The chain links TRBV12-5 to TRBJ1-5; TRBD1 matches 10 bases. With 0 bases clipped from V and 0 bases from J, the junction kept 20 bases outside the gene matches. The germline CDR1 and CDR2 sequences are LGHNT and FRNRAP. This CDR3 spans 23 amino acids. The CDR3 here is CASGLVPSLGRDRGGGSNQPQHF. CDR3 in DNA: TGTGCTAGTGGTTTGGTACCCTCGTTGGGCCGGGACAGGGGCGGGGGTAGCAATCAGCCCCAGCATTTT.

This clone was counted between two and nine times. The genes are TRBV7-9 and TRBJ1-1, with TRBD1 as a possible D gene (5 bases). Trimming pared 0 bases from V and 7 bases from J, leaving 9 bases between. This CDR3 comprises 13 residues. Germline CDR1 is SEHNR and CDR2 is FQNEAQ (reference sequence). DNA of the CDR3: TGTGCCAGCAGCTTAGCGCCTACAGGTGAAGCTTTCTTT. It is translated as CASSLAPTGEAFF.

The chain joins TRBV5-1 to TRBJ2-2, with D possibly being TRBD2 (5 bases). Germline V CDR1 and CDR2: SGHRS, YFSETQ. The V end lost 4 bases, the J end lost 5 bases, and 21 bases lay between the germline ends. This CDR3 comprises 17 residues. As DNA, the CDR3 is TGCGCCAGCAGCGCCGTACTAGTACCCGCTTCTACCGGGGAGCTGTTTTTT. It codes for CASSAVLVPASTGELFF.

The chain uses TRBV18 and TRBJ2-2; D possibly matches TRBD1 or TRBD2 (6 bases each). The CDR3 runs 17 residues. The germline CDR1 and CDR2 sequences are KGHSH and LQKENI. Trimming shortened V by 2 bases and J by 6 bases, and 19 bases separated the two germline ends. Here the CDR3 reads CASSPGRGAGTAGELFF. The CDR3 DNA is TGTGCCAGCTCACCAGGCAGGGGCGCCGGGACTGCCGGGGAGCTGTTTTTT.

The rearrangement uses TRBV7-9 and TRBJ2-7; weak D call: TRBD1 (5 bases). This CDR3 region has 13 residues. The V end lost 6 bases, the J end lost 0 bases, and 9 bases lay between the germline ends. Germline V CDR1 and CDR2: SEHNR, FQNEAQ (reference sequence). The chain's CDR3 is CASRDGHSYEQYF. CDR3 bases: TGTGCCAGCAGGGACGGACACTCCTACGAGCAGTACTTC.